Reported below is one T cell receptor beta chain. This sample is part of a study of blood T cell repertoires in COVID-19. Here immunoSEQ multiplex PCR was the method, and the copy in TCRdb shows in-frame clones only, minus some. The sample records 90,000 to 120,000 clones, roughly 90% being singletons. Trimming cost V 5 bases and J 5 bases; bases outside gene matches: 7. Germline V gives CDR1 LGHNT, CDR2 FRNRAP. CDR3 length: 14 residues. Sequencing was carried out using peripheral blood. The TCR sequence derives from a middle-aged man with active or convalescent COVID-19. The rearrangement joins TRBV12-5 to TRBJ2-7; 9 bases are a match to TRBD1. CDR3 protein: CASGADRGPHEQYF. Written as DNA, the CDR3 is TGTGCTAGTGGTGCGGACAGGGGACCCCACGAGCAGTACTTC.